This T cell receptor beta chain was recovered during a study of T cell clonality in common variable immunodeficiency. The CDR3 is 19 amino acids. V lost 3 bases to trimming and J lost 2 bases; unmatched junction nucleotides: 17. Per germline, CDR1 SNHLY and CDR2 FYNNEI. Study-wide results and limits: Fewer deletions and N-nucleotide insertions were reportedly seen in common variable immunodeficiency TCR beta sequences.

Concerning this clone: Its antigen remains unidentified. The CDR3 goes on 3 residues after the read ends, and that part is filled in from the germline J gene.

Libraries were prepared by immunoSEQ multiplex PCR; TCRdb keeps only in-frame clonotypes and omits some of them. This sample comprises around 30,000 clones, none seen once only. The sample was peripheral blood mononuclear cells. The gene calls are TRBV2 and TRBJ2-7; 9 nucleotides agree with TRBD2. The TCR sequence derives from a human donor with common variable immunodeficiency. The DNA read from the CDR3 is TGTGCCAGCAGTGAGCGGGCTAGCGGGATACAGAGCCTCACCTACGAG. Translated: CASSERASGIQSLTYE. The entire CDR3 is CASSERASGIQSLTYEQYF. Full variable domain (outside the CDR3, taken from reference TRBV2 and TRBJ2-7): EPEVTQTPSHQVTQMGQEVILRCVPISNHLYFYWYRQILGQKVEFLVSFYNNEISEKSEIFDDQFSVERPDGSNFTLKIRSTKLEDSAMYFCASSERASGIQSLTYEQYFGPGTRLTVT.